One sample yielded the 24 T cell receptor beta chains listed below, sequenced in a study of shared clonotypes between healthy human individuals. Produced via immunoSEQ multiplex PCR; TCRdb's table is partial and in-frame only. The sample consists of millions of clones, just over 90% of them appearing once. Naive CD8 populations comprised CD45RO-negative cells positively selected for CCR7, excluding terminally differentiated effector memory CD45RA+ cells. Sequenced material: naive CD8+ T cells from PBMCs. The receptor source for this set is a man between 18 and 35 years old in good health. Some clones in this sample may be carry-over from other donors' samples.

The chain joins TRBV30 to TRBJ2-1, with 7 bases identical to TRBD2. Per the germline V gene, CDR1 is GTSNPN and CDR2 is SVGIG (reference sequence). The CDR3 totals 17 residues. V gave up 3 bases and J gave up 4 bases; unmatched junction bases: 15. The CDR3 bases are TGTGCCTGGAGCGGCGGGACTACAGCGTTACGTTACAATGAGCAGTTCTTC. Translation: CAWSGGTTALRYNEQFF.

This clone was seen more than once but under ten times. The chain couples TRBV7-9 to TRBJ1-1; D might be TRBD1 (5 bases). CDR1 is SEHNR and CDR2 is FQNEAQ in the germline V gene (reference sequence). Trimming stripped 5 bases from V and 6 bases from J, with 13 bases between. This CDR3 has 13 residues. CDR3 protein: CASSQDPGPEAFF. DNA of the CDR3: TGTGCCAGCAGCCAGGACCCGGGGCCTGAAGCTTTCTTT.

CDR3 sequence reads: CASRPSGRTYEQYF. The CDR3 bases are TGTGCCAGCAGACCTAGCGGGAGAACCTACGAGCAGTACTTC. The V and J genes are TRBV5-4 and TRBJ2-7, with 10 bases aligning to TRBD2. CDR1 and CDR2 (germline): SGHNT, YYREEE (reference sequence). This CDR3 is 14 amino acids long. Losses at the gene ends were 5 bases for V and 2 bases for J; bases not matched to a gene: 4.

This clone was found a few times. V and J are TRBV19 and TRBJ2-7; D call uncertain. CDR3 length: 13 residues. V gave up 5 bases and J gave up 7 bases, with 15 bases separating them. Germline CDR1 and CDR2: LNHDA and SQIVND (reference sequence). CDR3 region: CASSSRTTLEQYF. CDR3 nucleotide sequence: TGTGCCAGTAGTTCAAGGACCACCTTAGAGCAGTACTTC. The full variable domain, its missing parts supplied by reference TRBV19 and TRBJ2-7, is DGGITQSPKYLFRKEGQNVTLSCEQNLNHDAMYWYRQDPGQGLRLIYYSQIVNDFQKGDIAEGYSVSREKKESFPLTVTSAQKNPTAFYLCASSSRTTLEQYFGPGTRLTVT.

In regard to this clone: This sample also contains other DNA sequences that code for the same CDR3. The V and J genes are TRBV27 and TRBJ2-7; unclear D gene. The germline gives CDR1 MNHEY, CDR2 SMNVEV (reference sequence). Trimming removed 3 bases at V and 0 bases at J, with 6 bases between. The CDR3 contains 13 residues. The DNA of the CDR3 is TGTGCCAGCAGTTTTAGCCCCTCCTACGAGCAGTACTTC. It translates to CASSFSPSYEQYF.

The rearrangement uses TRBV4-3 and TRBJ1-1; no clear D. Looked up from germline, CDR1 is LGHNA and CDR2 is YSLEER. V lost 5 bases, J lost 8 bases, and 15 bases lay in between. The CDR3 is 13 amino acids. The CDR3 DNA reads as TGCGCCAGCAGCTCGACATTCTGGGAGGAAGCTTTCTTT. Protein product: CASSSTFWEEAFF.

This chain uses TRBV4-1 with TRBJ2-1, with TRBD2 as a possible D gene (6 bases). The CDR3 sequence is 17 residues long. V lost 2 bases to trimming and J lost 0 bases, with 14 bases between them. Germline CDR1 and CDR2: MGHRA and YSYEKL. The CDR3 sequence is CASSQKAGPSSYNEQFF. DNA of the CDR3: TGCGCCAGCAGCCAAAAAGCGGGCCCGAGCTCCTACAATGAGCAGTTCTTC.

The chain uses TRBV7-2 and TRBJ2-1; D unclear. Germline V gene lookup returns CDR1 SGHTA and CDR2 FQGNSA. Deletions cut 4 bases from V and 8 bases from J, with 12 bases between. The CDR3 consists of 13 residues. For the CDR3, the DNA is TGTGCCAGCAGCTCAAGTTCGCTTCATGAGCAGTTCTTC. It is translated as CASSSSSLHEQFF.

The chain links TRBV30 to TRBJ2-3; D unclear. Germline assignment: CDR1 GTSNPN and CDR2 SVGIG (reference sequence). The CDR3 runs 12 residues. Trimming removed 4 bases at V and 2 bases at J, with 7 bases between. The CDR3 bases are TGTGCCTGGACATTCCCCACAGATACGCAGTATTTT. This codes for CAWTFPTDTQYF.

This clone occurred many times. This chain connects TRBV12-2 to TRBJ2-7; the D call TRBD1 from the table was never checked on the DNA. TRBV12-2 is a pseudogene. This CDR3 is built from 18 residues. CDR3 loop: CASRLEDRGRIETYEQYF. DNA for the CDR3: TGTGCAAGTCGCTTAGAGGACAGGGGGCGCATTGAGACCTACGAGCAGTACTTC.

This clone was recorded only once. The rearrangement uses TRBV15 and TRBJ2-7, with TRBD1 identical over 12 bases. Germline CDR1 is LNHNV and CDR2 is YYDKDF (reference sequence). V was pared by 5 bases and J by 3 bases, with 8 bases of the junction left unmatched. The CDR3 loop spans 16 amino acids. CDR3 region: CATSGGQGASRYEQYF. Here the CDR3 DNA reads TGTGCCACCAGCGGGGGACAGGGGGCGTCTCGCTACGAGCAGTACTTC.

The chain employs TRBV29-1 and TRBJ2-1; tentative D call: TRBD1 (5 bases). The CDR3 length is 13 residues. Looked up from germline, CDR1 is SQVTM and CDR2 is ANQGSEA. V lost 7 bases and J lost 1, with 11 bases in between. DNA for the CDR3: TGCAGCGCAAGGGGCAGGTCCTACAATGAGCAGTTCTTC. It encodes CSARGRSYNEQFF.

The chain is built from TRBV11-1 and TRBJ1-5; a weak D match, TRBD1 (6 bases). From germline, CDR1 is SGHAT and CDR2 FQDESV (reference sequence). V lost 5 bases to trimming and J lost 4 bases, with 9 bases between them. This CDR3 comprises 13 residues. The CDR3 coding sequence is TGTGCCAGCAGCCCGACAGGAAATCAGCCCCAGCATTTT. Translation: CASSPTGNQPQHF.

This chain uses TRBV19 with TRBJ1-4, with D perhaps TRBD1 (5 bases). CDR1 is LNHDA and CDR2 is SQIVND in the germline V gene (reference sequence). CDR3 length equals 15 residues. V lost 7 bases and J lost 0, with 12 bases in between. CDR3 region: CASTTRGTTNEKLFF. CDR3 nucleotide sequence: TGTGCCAGTACCACCCGGGGCACAACTAATGAAAAACTGTTTTTT. Based on the CDR3 plus reference TRBV19 and TRBJ1-4, the full variable domain is DGGITQSPKYLFRKEGQNVTLSCEQNLNHDAMYWYRQDPGQGLRLIYYSQIVNDFQKGDIAEGYSVSREKKESFPLTVTSAQKNPTAFYLCASTTRGTTNEKLFFGSGTQLSVL.

The chain employs TRBV28 and TRBJ1-1, with TRBD1 as a possible D gene (6 bases). CDR1 and CDR2 from the germline V gene are MDHEN and SYDVKM. Trimming left V 6 bases short and J 4 bases short, with 18 bases between. The CDR3 sequence is 15 residues long. CDR3 coding DNA: TGTGCCAGCAGGCACCCCAGGGGAGGGGTCACTGAAGCTTTCTTT. This codes for CASRHPRGGVTEAFF. Using reference TRBV28 and TRBJ1-1 for the parts outside the CDR3, the full variable domain is DVKVTQSSRYLVKRTGEKVFLECVQDMDHENMFWYRQDPGLGLRLIYFSYDVKMKEKGDIPEGYSVSREKKERFSLILESASTNQTSMYLCASRHPRGGVTEAFFGQGTRLTVV.

To note about this clone: Other DNA sequences in this sample translate to the same CDR3. The chain uses TRBV28 and TRBJ2-7, with D unclear. The V end lost 3 bases, the J end lost 4 bases, and 7 bases lay between the germline ends. This CDR3 has 12 amino acids. Looked up from germline, CDR1 is MDHEN and CDR2 is SYDVKM. CDR3 residues: CASSFLGYEQYF. The CDR3 DNA reads TGTGCCAGCAGTTTCTTGGGTTACGAGCAGTACTTC.

This clone was observed once. This sequence joins TRBV19 and TRBJ1-1; 7 bases map to TRBD1. The germline V gene has CDR1 LNHDA and CDR2 SQIVND (reference sequence). This CDR3 comprises 14 residues. V lost 3 bases and J lost 5; bases outside the gene matches: 6. The CDR3 nucleotides read TGTGCCAGTAGTATCACAGGGGTAGGGACTGAAGCTTTCTTT. This translates into CASSITGVGTEAFF.

V usage is TRBV27 and J usage is TRBJ2-7; D is perhaps TRBD2 (5 bases). Trimming removed 4 bases at V and 2 bases at J, with 15 bases between. This CDR3 region has 15 residues. CDR1 is MNHEY and CDR2 is SMNVEV in the germline V gene (reference sequence). Here the CDR3 reads CASSSRTQDPYEQYF. Written as DNA, the CDR3 is TGTGCCAGCAGTTCCCGGACTCAAGACCCCTACGAGCAGTACTTC.

The rearrangement links TRBV9 to TRBJ2-7, with D possibly matching TRBD1 (6 bases). CDR1 and CDR2 (germline): SGDLS, YYNGEE. The CDR3 has 14 residues. V dropped 4 bases and J dropped 0 bases, with 11 bases sitting between them. The CDR3: CASSLGTHSYEQYF. CDR3 coding DNA: TGTGCCAGCAGCCTCGGGACACACTCCTACGAGCAGTACTTC.

The chain is built from TRBV4-1 and TRBJ2-1; tentatively, D is TRBD1 or TRBD2 (5 bases each). The V and J ends lost 1 base and 4 bases respectively, with 5 bases between them. Germline V gene data show CDR1 as MGHRA and CDR2 as YSYEKL. The CDR3 runs 13 residues. CDR3 in DNA: TGCGCCAGCAGCCAAGGGGGGTACAATGAGCAGTTCTTC. This encodes CASSQGGYNEQFF.

The V and J genes are TRBV4-3 and TRBJ2-7; the match to TRBD1 covers 8 bases. Trimming at V came to 1 base and at J to 7 bases, leaving 12 bases not matched to a gene. This CDR3 has 16 amino acids. The germline gives CDR1 LGHNA, CDR2 YSLEER. CDR3 residues: CASSQGSTGAPWEQYF. As DNA, the CDR3 is TGCGCCAGCAGCCAAGGGTCGACAGGGGCCCCCTGGGAGCAGTACTTC.

A remark on this clone: This same CDR3 is encoded by further DNA sequences in the sample. The chain is built from TRBV7-3 and TRBJ2-7; 8 nucleotides align to TRBD2. J gave up 0 bases and V 2 bases, and 0 bases lay outside the gene matches. Germline V lookup: CDR1 SGHTA, CDR2 FQGTGA. The CDR3 runs to 14 residues. The CDR3 loop reads CASSLAGGSYEQYF. CDR3 bases: TGTGCCAGCAGCTTAGCGGGGGGCTCCTACGAGCAGTACTTC.

This clone was counted a few times. CDR3 residues: CASSFSMNTEAFF. CDR3 nucleotides: TGTGCCAGCAGCTTCAGTATGAACACTGAAGCTTTCTTT. The V gene is TRBV14, the J gene TRBJ1-1; D remains unclear. Trimming removed 5 bases at V and 0 bases at J, with 7 bases between. The germline V gene has CDR1 SGHDN and CDR2 FVKESK. The CDR3 spans 13 residues.

This rearrangement joins TRBV5-1 to TRBJ2-1; D gene unclear. Germline CDR1 is SGHRS and CDR2 is YFSETQ. The CDR3 runs to 15 residues. Trimming removed 5 bases from V and 2 bases from J, with 14 bases in between. DNA for the CDR3: TGCGCCAGCAGGCCGTACAGAGACGCCTACAATGAGCAGTTCTTC. Translating it yields CASRPYRDAYNEQFF.